Presented here are 13 T cell receptor beta chains from one specimen sequenced in a study of T cell responses to AZD1222 COVID-19 vaccine. Only in-frame clones appear in the TCRdb table, and some are missing; sequencing was by immunoSEQ multiplex PCR. The sample consists of roughly 55,000 clones, 70% to 90% of them appearing once. The source material was peripheral blood, sampled on day 0 of AZD1222 vaccination. The origin of the receptors is an adult in good health.

J is TRBJ1-5 and V is TRBV2, with D possibly matching TRBD1 (6 bases). The ends were cut back, 6 bases at V and 4 bases at J, with 10 bases in the middle. Germline V gene sequence: CDR1 SNHLY, CDR2 FYNNEI. This CDR3 is built from 13 residues. The CDR3 DNA is TGTGCCAGCAGAGGGCAGGGGAATCAGCCCCAGCATTTT. Its translation: CASRGQGNQPQHF. Looking up the rest from reference TRBV2 and TRBJ1-5 gives the full variable domain: EPEVTQTPSHQVTQMGQEVILRCVPISNHLYFYWYRQILGQKVEFLVSFYNNEISEKSEIFDDQFSVERPDGSNFTLKIRSTKLEDSAMYFCASRGQGNQPQHFGDGTRLSIL.

The count of this clone is one. This sequence joins TRBV5-4 and TRBJ2-2, with 9 bases lining up with TRBD2. The CDR3 covers 16 residues. The trim removed 4 bases at V and 0 bases at J, leaving 4 bases unmatched. The germline gives CDR1 SGHNT, CDR2 YYREEE (reference sequence). CDR3 sequence: CASSHPSGTNTGELFF. CDR3 bases: TGTGCCAGCAGCCATCCTAGCGGGACGAACACCGGGGAGCTGTTTTTT.

CDR3 coding DNA: TGTGCCAGCAGCCAAACCGGGACAGGGTTGCTGGAGCAGTACTTC. Translation gives CASSQTGTGLLEQYF. This chain uses TRBV3-1 (or the pseudogene TRBV3-2) with TRBJ2-7, with TRBD1 matching 9 bases. This CDR3 spans 15 amino acids. The germline V gene encodes CDR1 LGHDT and CDR2 YNNKEL (reference sequence). Germline trimming cut 2 bases from V and 7 bases from J; bases unmatched to any gene: 9.

This clone has only one observation. The chain uses TRBV9 and TRBJ2-3, with 7 bases matching TRBD1. CDR3 length equals 18 residues. V was pared by 0 bases and J by 0 bases, with 10 bases of the junction left unmatched. The germline V gene encodes CDR1 SGDLS and CDR2 YYNGEE. CDR3 in amino acids: CASSVARRGGSSTDTQYF. The CDR3 bases are TGTGCCAGCAGCGTAGCCCGGCGAGGGGGCTCGAGCACAGATACGCAGTATTTT. Using reference TRBV9 and TRBJ2-3 for the parts outside the CDR3, the full variable domain is DSGVTQTPKHLITATGQRVTLRCSPRSGDLSVYWYQQSLDQGLQFLIQYYNGEERAKGNILERFSAQQFPDLHSELNLSSLELGDSALYFCASSVARRGGSSTDTQYFGPGTRLTVL.

This clone was recorded only once. The chain links TRBV27 to TRBJ2-7; 7 nucleotides line up with TRBD2. The CDR3 is 14 amino acids. J was trimmed by 3 bases and V by 3 bases; bases with no gene match: 5. In germline, CDR1 is MNHEY, CDR2 SMNVEV (reference sequence). In nucleotides, the CDR3 is TGTGCCAGCAGTTTGGGGGGGATTGGCTACGAGCAGTACTTC. This sequence encodes CASSLGGIGYEQYF.

The genes are TRBV27 and TRBJ2-7; a possible D gene is TRBD1 (5 bases). Germline lookup yields CDR1 MNHEY and CDR2 SMNVEV (reference sequence). V gave up 3 bases and J gave up 0 bases, with 6 bases separating them. The CDR3 contains 13 residues. CDR3 DNA: TGTGCCAGCAGTTTGACAGTCTCCTACGAGCAGTACTTC. Translation gives CASSLTVSYEQYF.

V usage is TRBV3-1 (or the pseudogene TRBV3-2) and J usage is TRBJ1-2, with 12 bases aligning to TRBD1. The CDR3 extends over 16 amino acids. Germline V gives CDR1 LGHDT, CDR2 YNNKEL (reference sequence). The V and J ends lost 4 bases and 4 bases, in that order; junction bases with no gene match: 7. The CDR3 nucleotides are TGTGCCAGCAGCCTACTGGGGGGACAGGGGGCCTATGGCTACACCTTC. It yields the protein CASSLLGGQGAYGYTF.

The V call is TRBV3-1 (or the pseudogene TRBV3-2), the J call TRBJ2-5; 14 bases align to TRBD2. This CDR3 region has 16 residues. Looked up from germline, CDR1 is LGHDT and CDR2 is YNNKEL (reference sequence). Germline trimming cut 0 bases from V and 7 bases from J; bases unmatched to any gene: 4. CDR3 loop: CASSQDRGLAGGTQYF. For the CDR3, the DNA is TGTGCCAGCAGCCAAGATCGAGGACTAGCGGGAGGGACCCAGTACTTC.

The V gene is TRBV28, the J gene TRBJ2-7; 9 bases match TRBD1. The CDR3 consists of 15 residues. CDR1 is MDHEN and CDR2 is SYDVKM in the germline V gene. Trimming removed 6 bases from V and 4 bases from J; junction bases left unmatched: 10. DNA of the CDR3: TGTGCCAGCAGATCCCAACAGGGGGCGCGTTACGAGCAGTACTTC. This translates into CASRSQQGARYEQYF.

The rearrangement joins TRBV27 to TRBJ2-1, with D perhaps given as TRBD1 or TRBD2 (6 bases each). V lost 3 bases, J lost 1 base, and 13 bases lay in between. Germline V gene lookup returns CDR1 MNHEY and CDR2 SMNVEV (reference sequence). The CDR3 length is 16 residues. The CDR3 bases are TGTGCCAGCAGTTTTATGGGGGGCACGTCCTACAATGAGCAGTTCTTC. Its translation: CASSFMGGTSYNEQFF.

The chain couples TRBV5-1 to TRBJ2-1, with TRBD2 identical over 12 bases. With V trimmed by 4 bases and J by 8 bases, 4 bases remained unmatched. Per the germline V gene, CDR1 is SGHRS and CDR2 is YFSETQ. The CDR3 has 14 amino acids. The CDR3 spells CASSLAGGWDEQFF. The DNA for the CDR3 is TGCGCCAGCAGCCTAGCGGGAGGGTGGGATGAGCAGTTCTTC.

CDR3 DNA: TGCGCCAGCAGCTTAGGCCCGGGGGTAGCGGGAGCTTCCTACGAGCAGTACTTC. The encoded protein is CASSLGPGVAGASYEQYF. The chain recombines TRBV5-1 with TRBJ2-7; 9 bases are a match to TRBD2. Germline V lookup: CDR1 SGHRS, CDR2 YFSETQ. This CDR3 spans 18 amino acids. V lost 2 bases, J lost 1 base, and 13 bases stayed unmatched.

Regarding this clone: An end of the junction differs from the germline gene, which may be a read error. The chain couples TRBV6-5 to TRBJ1-4; 8 nucleotides align to TRBD1. Germline loops: CDR1 MNHEY, CDR2 SVGAGI. CDR3 length equals 14 residues. The CDR3 region is CASSKGQGNKKLFF. The DNA of the CDR3 is TGTGCCAGCAGCAAAGGACAGGGTAATAAAAAACTGTTTTTT.